The sequence of this TCR beta chain was determined in a study of beta chain features in type 1 diabetes. About the study: In age, gender and cell yields, patients were similar to healthy donors.

cDNA synthesis used the whole RNA isolate, giving expressed TCRB sequences. TCRdb's copy holds only in-frame clones and misses some; the assay was immunoSEQ multiplex PCR. The data show some 230,000 clones, with around 9.6% seen just once and about 0.037% held by the top ten. Per donor, one heparinised blood draw averaged approximately 120 mL. Regarding the study as a whole: Patients' naive, central memory and regulatory TCRB repertoires appeared more alike than those of healthy donors. Individuals with type 1 diabetes displayed fewer insertions and more deletions at VDJ junctions.

In the case of this clone: Its antigen is unknown.

The CDR3 extends over 15 amino acids. V was clipped by 3 bases and J by 6 bases; unmatched bases: 7. Germline CDR1 and CDR2: ENHRY and SYGVKD. Sequences were obtained from naive CD4+ T cells from blood. The TCR was taken from a woman under 30 in good health. The rearrangement links TRBV10-3 to TRBJ1-4; 7 bases match TRBD1. The CDR3, as DNA: TGTGCCATCAGTGAAAAAGGGGGCAAGGATGAAAAACTGTTTTTT. Its translation: CAISEKGGKDEKLFF.